This T cell receptor (beta chain) was recorded in a study of human T cells and chemical hapten exposure. General study findings and limits: Sensitizing with DPC caused no change in TCRs above 1 in 1000 frequency.

Germline CDR1 is SGHRS and CDR2 is YFSETQ. CDR3 size: 13 residues. With 0 bases removed from V and 8 bases from J, the gap between germline ends came to 9 bases. Time point denoted: patch test 1, 2 weeks after DPC sensitization. Regarding treatment: therapeutic diphenylcyclopropenone sensitization with weekly scalp DPC. Venepuncture was done earlier than the placement of each patch test. Total RNA was extracted from unfractionated whole blood. Many counts were recorded for this clonotype. Antigen specificity is unknown. TCRdb re-derived calls from the RACE reads in MiXCR, one entry per CDR3 protein. The sample lists fewer than 500,000 distinct CDR3 sequences; approximately 5% were seen once.

The chain recombines TRBV5-1 with TRBJ2-1; D possibly uses TRBD1 or TRBD2 (5 bases each). Here the sequenced sample was whole blood, taken in connection with sensitization to the hapten diphenylcyclopropenone (DPC). This sequence was found in a woman between 50 and 59 years old with alopecia areata. Some clones in this sample may be carry-over from other donors' samples. CDR3 in amino acids: CASSLVRDDEQFF. In nucleotides, the CDR3 is TGCGCCAGCAGCTTGGTGAGGGACGATGAGCAGTTCTTC.